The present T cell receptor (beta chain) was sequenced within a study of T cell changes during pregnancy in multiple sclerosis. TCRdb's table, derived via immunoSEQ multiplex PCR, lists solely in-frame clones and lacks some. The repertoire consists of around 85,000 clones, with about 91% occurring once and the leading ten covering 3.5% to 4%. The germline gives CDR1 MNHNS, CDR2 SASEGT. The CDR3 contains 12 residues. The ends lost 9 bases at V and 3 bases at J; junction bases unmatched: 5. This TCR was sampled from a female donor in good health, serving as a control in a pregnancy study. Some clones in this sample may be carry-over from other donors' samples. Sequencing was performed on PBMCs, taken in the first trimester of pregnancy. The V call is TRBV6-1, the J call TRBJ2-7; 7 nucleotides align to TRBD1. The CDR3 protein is CASDRVIYEQYF. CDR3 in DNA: TGTGCCAGTGACAGGGTTATCTACGAGCAGTACTTC.